Listed here are 3 T cell receptor beta chains from one sample, sequenced in a study of blood T cell repertoires in COVID-19. Some clones are missing from TCRdb's copy, which holds only in-frame ones; the method was immunoSEQ multiplex PCR. The profile shows 150,000 to 200,000 clones, about 90% of them singletons. The sample consisted of peripheral blood. Every receptor here comes from a woman aged 55-70 years with COVID-19, enrolled during active disease.

The CDR3 protein is CASSFRLAANTQYF. The DNA of the CDR3 is TGTGCCAGCAGCTTCAGACTAGCGGCCAATACGCAGTATTTT. This sequence joins TRBV7-9 and TRBJ2-3; 9 positions agree with TRBD2. Trimming cost V 3 bases and J 7 bases; bases outside gene matches: 5. Germline V gene data show CDR1 as SEHNR and CDR2 as FQNEAQ (reference sequence). This CDR3 has 14 amino acids.

This CDR3 reads CASSLLGGMGETQYF. The CDR3 DNA reads as TGTGCCAGCAGCTTACTAGGCGGGATGGGAGAGACCCAGTACTTC. The chain joins TRBV7-6 to TRBJ2-5; TRBD2 might be the D (6 bases). CDR3 length equals 15 residues. V shed 2 bases and J shed 4 bases, with 14 bases lying between them. The germline CDR1 and CDR2 sequences are SGHVS and FNYEAQ.

V and J are TRBV24-1 and TRBJ2-3, with 7 bases fitting TRBD1. CDR1 and CDR2 from the germline V gene are KGHDR and SFDVKD. The CDR3 length is 12 residues. J gave up 0 bases and V 10 bases, and 0 bases lay outside the gene matches. The chain's CDR3 is CATGQSTDTQYF. Written as DNA, the CDR3 is TGTGCCACGGGACAGAGCACAGATACGCAGTATTTT.